Presented here are 14 T cell receptor beta chains from one specimen sequenced in a study of T cell repertoires in cytomegalovirus infection (dated by TCRdb to between 2018 and 2021). The sequencing machine was an Illumina HiSeq 1500. Starting from the raw public reads, TCRdb applied fastp trimming at Q25, assembled clones with MiXCR and retained in-frame beta chains. Duplicate CDR3 protein sequences are folded into a single record with the most common DNA and genes. This sample has approximately 180,000 distinct CDR3 sequences in its table, and 7.5% to 10% of those were observed once. The top ten clonotypes cover roughly 4.8% of the sample. Sequenced material: PBMCs. All receptors come from a human donor in good health (CMV status not recorded). Some clones in this sample may be carry-over from other donors' samples.

This clonotype was detected ten times or more. The chain employs TRBV28 and TRBJ1-2; D ambiguous. Germline V gene data show CDR1 as MDHEN and CDR2 as SYDVKM. V lost 3 bases and J 8 bases, leaving 10 bases between the germline ends. CDR3 size: 12 residues. Written as DNA, the CDR3 is TGTGCCAGCAGTTTTATACTCTCCGGCTACACCTTC. Residues: CASSFILSGYTF.

This chain joins TRBV20-1 and TRBJ2-7, with TRBD2 matching 7 bases. Germline V gene lookup returns CDR1 DFQATT and CDR2 SNEGSKA (reference sequence). The V gene end was trimmed by 8 bases and the J gene end by 2 bases; junction bases not matched to a gene: 6. This CDR3 comprises 12 residues. CDR3 residues: CSTAGLTYEQYF. The CDR3 bases are TGCAGTACAGCGGGACTGACCTACGAGCAGTACTTC.

This clonotype was counted many times. The V and J genes are TRBV27 and TRBJ2-1, with 12 bases matching TRBD2. The CDR3 loop spans 18 amino acids. From germline, CDR1 is MNHEY and CDR2 SMNVEV (reference sequence). J gave up 9 bases and V 2 bases, and 14 bases lay outside the gene matches. CDR3 in DNA: TGTGCCAGCAGTTTAAGACTAGCGGGAGTGTCAGGCTTTGGTGAGCAGTTCTTC. Translated, it gives CASSLRLAGVSGFGEQFF.

The rearrangement joins TRBV7-9 to TRBJ1-1; the D gene is possibly TRBD1 (6 bases). Germline lookup yields CDR1 SEHNR and CDR2 FQNEAQ (reference sequence). This CDR3 has 14 residues. V lost 3 bases to trimming and J lost 6 bases, with 14 bases between them. The CDR3, as DNA: TGTGCCAGCAGCTTGACACAGGGAGGGTCTGAAGCTTTCTTT. Residues: CASSLTQGGSEAFF.

The chain couples TRBV6-2 or TRBV6-3 to TRBJ2-7; no clear D. V lost 4 bases and J lost 8, with 15 bases in between. Germline V gives CDR1 MNHEY, CDR2 SVGEGT. CDR3 length equals 13 residues. The CDR3: CASSFETWGQQYF. CDR3 nucleotide sequence: TGTGCCAGCAGTTTCGAGACCTGGGGTCAGCAGTACTTC.

This clonotype was seen only a few times. The chain uses TRBV14 and TRBJ2-5; D might be TRBD2 (6 bases). This CDR3 comprises 15 residues. Looked up from germline, CDR1 is SGHDN and CDR2 is FVKESK. V lost 2 bases and J lost 4, with 14 bases in between. CDR3 sequence: CASSQLGVGGETQYF. The DNA for the CDR3 is TGTGCCAGCAGCCAACTGGGCGTGGGAGGAGAGACCCAGTACTTC.

This clonotype was seen at least ten times. The chain has TRBV4-2 and TRBJ2-7, with a possible D match to TRBD2 (5 bases). This CDR3 comprises 15 residues. Trimming shortened V by 1 base and J by 5 bases, and 15 bases separated the two germline ends. CDR1 is LGHNA and CDR2 is YNFKEQ in the germline V gene. CDR3 region: CASSQVGVPSDEQYF. CDR3 nucleotides: TGTGCCAGCAGCCAAGTCGGGGTGCCGAGCGACGAGCAGTACTTC.

The table lists this clonotype with a few counts. CDR3 in amino acids: CASSQGLGAGGREAYTLANEKLFF. CDR3 coding DNA: TGTGCCAGCAGCCAGGGCCTGGGGGCAGGGGGCAGGGAGGCATACACGTTGGCTAATGAAAAACTGTTTTTT. V usage is TRBV4-2 and J usage is TRBJ1-4; 8 bases are a match to TRBD1. The germline V gene has CDR1 LGHNA and CDR2 YNFKEQ. V dropped 3 bases and J dropped 3; count of bases not matched to a gene: 30. The CDR3 runs to 24 residues.

This clonotype came up many times. The rearrangement uses TRBV11-2 and TRBJ2-3; 7 bases match TRBD2. With 2 bases clipped from V and 6 bases from J, the junction kept 11 bases outside the gene matches. This CDR3 is built from 16 residues. The germline CDR1 and CDR2 sequences are SGHAT and FQNNGV. The CDR3 region is CASSLRLAERADTQYF. Here the CDR3 DNA reads TGTGCCAGCAGCTTACGGCTAGCGGAGAGAGCTGATACGCAGTATTTT.

The table lists this clonotype with many counts. This rearrangement joins TRBV19 to TRBJ1-5; 9 nucleotides align to TRBD1. J gave up 2 bases and V 2 bases, and 1 base lay outside the gene matches. The germline V gene has CDR1 LNHDA and CDR2 SQIVND (reference sequence). The CDR3 has 15 amino acids. In nucleotides, the CDR3 is TGTGCCAGTAGTATAACAGGGGGCGGCAATCAGCCCCAGCATTTT. Translation gives CASSITGGGNQPQHF.

This clonotype was observed at least ten times. The chain links TRBV20-1 to TRBJ2-2; D unresolved. Looked up from germline, CDR1 is DFQATT and CDR2 is SNEGSKA (reference sequence). V was cut by 3 bases and J by 2 bases, with 10 bases left in between. The CDR3 length is 14 residues. As DNA, the CDR3 is TGCAGTGCTAGTCTCAGTATCAACACCGGGGAGCTGTTTTTT. Protein: CSASLSINTGELFF.

This chain joins TRBV6-1 and TRBJ2-1; D call uncertain. The ends were cut back, 4 bases at V and 6 bases at J, with 4 bases in the middle. Germline CDR1 is MNHNS and CDR2 is SASEGT. This CDR3 has 11 amino acids. Here the CDR3 reads CASSATNEQFF. For the CDR3, the DNA is TGTGCCAGCAGTGCCACCAATGAGCAGTTCTTC.

Many counts were recorded for this clonotype. The rearrangement uses TRBV7-8 and TRBJ1-2, with 10 bases aligning to TRBD1. Germline lookup yields CDR1 SGHVS and CDR2 FQNEAQ. The junction had 9 bases not matched to a gene; V was cut back by 5 bases and J by 0 bases. The length of the CDR3 is 17 residues. The CDR3 region is CASSRTGGGTTNYGYTF. CDR3 nucleotide sequence: TGTGCCAGCAGCCGGACAGGGGGAGGGACTACTAACTATGGCTACACCTTC. Based on the CDR3 plus reference TRBV7-8 and TRBJ1-2, the full variable domain is GAGVSQSPRYKVAKRGQDVALRCDPISGHVSLFWYQQALGQGPEFLTYFQNEAQLDKSGLPSDRFFAERPEGSVSTLKIQRTQQEDSAVYLCASSRTGGGTTNYGYTFGSGTRLTVV.

This clonotype was counted only a few times. V and J are TRBV28 and TRBJ1-5; D call uncertain. This CDR3 comprises 16 residues. The V gene's germline CDR1 is MDHEN and CDR2 SYDVKM. The ends were cut back, 6 bases at V and 3 bases at J, with 18 bases in the middle. The CDR3 here is CASSPGSWALNQPQHF. CDR3 DNA sequence: TGTGCCAGCAGCCCTGGGTCCTGGGCCCTCAATCAGCCCCAGCATTTT.